A single sample gave rise to the 2 T cell receptor beta chains below, sequenced in a study of post-analysis software for immune sequencing data. Study observations and caveats: With TRBV5-6, TRBV5-1 and TRBV20-1 included, about five TRBV segments were more frequent in patients than in controls.

Tagging with unique molecular identifiers was a feature of the TCR beta cDNA libraries. One entry per CDR3 protein results from TCRdb running MiXCR on the PCR reads. The sample shows about 540,000 distinct CDR3 sequences, approximately 31% of them seen only once. Their specific antigens are unknown. Sequencing was done on a sample of blood. All receptors come from a girl under 18 with multiple sclerosis.

Notes on this clonotype: A much larger clone differs by one base, so this may be a read error. The chain employs TRBV7-2 and TRBJ2-1, with D perhaps TRBD1 or TRBD2 (5 bases each). Germline V gene lookup returns CDR1 SGHTA and CDR2 FQGNSA. CDR3 size: 11 residues. CDR3 in DNA: TGTGCCGGCAGCCGTACGGGGCAGCAGTTCTTC. This gives the protein CAGSRTGQQFF. The full variable domain, with the rest looked up from reference TRBV7-2 and TRBJ2-1, is GAGVSQSPSNKVTEKGKDVELRCDPISGHTALYWYRQSLGQGLEFLIYFQGNSAPDKSGLPSDRFSAERTGGSVSTLTIQRTQQEDSAVYLCAGSRTGQQFFGPGTRLTVL.

This clonotype was observed a few times. This chain uses TRBV7-2 with TRBJ2-6; no definite D call. The V gene's germline CDR1 is SGHTA and CDR2 FQGNSA. Deletions cut 0 bases from V and 2 bases from J, with 8 bases between. This CDR3 is built from 16 residues. The CDR3 bases are TGTGCCAGCAGCTTAGCTGCCGCTCCTGGGGCCAACGTCCTGACTTTC. It specifies CASSLAAAPGANVLTF.